The next 5 T cell receptor beta chains were all read from a single sample in a study of blood T cells in healthy people across ages. Together with a sample-barcoded 5' primer, a J-beta primer mix was included in a second PCR lasting about 7 to 12 cycles. TCRdb reanalysed the 5' RACE reads using MiXCR and keeps one entry per CDR3 protein. The repertoire consists of about 570,000 distinct CDR3 sequences, with 25% to 30% occurring once and the leading ten covering approximately 18%. The source material was blood. The receptor set was obtained from a woman aged 70-85 years in good health.

This clonotype was recorded only once. The chain uses TRBV19 and TRBJ2-2; TRBD1 is a possible D gene (6 bases). CDR1 LNHDA and CDR2 SQIVND come from the germline V gene (reference sequence). V was pared by 11 bases and J by 1 base, with 14 bases between. This CDR3 has 14 residues. CDR3 DNA sequence: TGTGCCGGGGCCAGGGGCGGGAACACCGGGGAGCTGTTTTTT. As protein: CAGARGGNTGELFF.

This clonotype has a handful of counts. V is TRBV20-1 and J is TRBJ1-3, with D uncertain. The CDR3 extends over 15 amino acids. Germline CDR1 and CDR2: DFQATT and SNEGSKA (reference sequence). The ends were cut back, 0 bases at V and 2 bases at J, with 11 bases in the middle. The DNA for the CDR3 is TGCAGTGCTAGAGATCCTAGGGTTACTGGAAACACCATATATTTT. This codes for CSARDPRVTGNTIYF.

The gene calls are TRBV20-1 and TRBJ1-2, with 9 nucleotides matching TRBD1. This CDR3 region has 15 residues. The germline V gene has CDR1 DFQATT and CDR2 SNEGSKA (reference sequence). J gave up 2 bases and V 3 bases, and 7 bases lay outside the gene matches. The CDR3 reads CSASKGQGRNYGYTF. CDR3 nucleotides: TGCAGTGCTAGCAAGGGACAGGGAAGAAACTATGGCTACACCTTC.

The J gene is TRBJ2-1, the V gene TRBV4-2; 8 bases map to TRBD2. Looked up from germline, CDR1 is LGHNA and CDR2 is YNFKEQ. V shed 0 bases and J 6 bases; nucleotides not matched to a gene: 4. The CDR3 length is 15 residues. The CDR3 sequence: CASSQDSGGVNEQFF. DNA of the CDR3: TGTGCCAGCAGCCAAGATTCGGGGGGGGTCAATGAGCAGTTCTTC.

V is TRBV6-1 and J is TRBJ2-1; 9 bases are a match to TRBD1. Losses at the gene ends were 6 bases for V and 6 bases for J; bases not matched to a gene: 12. The CDR3 covers 16 residues. Looked up from germline, CDR1 is MNHNS and CDR2 is SASEGT. CDR3 residues: CASRRAQDRGPNEQFF. CDR3 nucleotides: TGTGCCAGCAGAAGGGCCCAGGACAGGGGACCCAATGAGCAGTTCTTC.